The table lists the clone carrying this TCR beta chain with a count of one. Germline V gene sequence: CDR1 SGHRS, CDR2 YFSETQ. This CDR3 has 16 residues. Between the trimmed V and J ends, which lost 3 bases and 2 bases, there was a span of 17 bases. Here immunoSEQ multiplex PCR was the method, and the copy in TCRdb shows in-frame clones only, minus some. This table holds hundreds of thousands of clones, 90% found once. Cohorts were based on clinical histories the participants reported. Exposed volunteers were people who met a COVID-19 case within 2 weeks before study entry. These data originate in a study of blood T cell repertoires in COVID-19.

This TCR was recovered from a young man who had been exposed to COVID-19. The chain employs TRBV5-1 and TRBJ1-1; D might be TRBD1 (6 bases). Sequences were obtained from PBMCs or T cells enriched from blood (not recorded which). The CDR3 here is CASSWGGGQPNTEAFF. The DNA for the CDR3 is TGCGCCAGCAGCTGGGGGGGAGGACAGCCAAACACTGAAGCTTTCTTT.